Following are 28 T cell receptor beta chains from one sample sequenced in a study of CD8+CD57+ T cells in acquired aplastic anemia. The use of genomic DNA as template underpinned the TCR beta VDJ and CDR3 profiling. MiXCR was run by TCRdb on the reads, yielding one entry per CDR3 protein. This sample yields about 58,000 distinct CDR3 sequences, of which around 50% are seen a single time; approximately 15% belongs to the top ten. Sequencing was done on patients that had shown CD8+CD57+ cell expansion by flow cytometry. Sequenced material: sorted CD4+, CD8+, or CD8+CD57+ T cells (not recorded which) from PBMCs. The receptor set was obtained from a human donor with aplastic anemia.

This sequence joins TRBV24-1 and TRBJ2-3; TRBD1 might be the D (5 bases). V was cut by 2 bases and J by 4 bases, with 15 bases left in between. Germline CDR1 and CDR2: KGHDR and SFDVKD. CDR3 length equals 16 residues. CDR3 nucleotide sequence: TGTGCCACCAGTGATTACGGCAGGGTTGGACCAGATACGCAGTATTTT. Translated, it gives CATSDYGRVGPDTQYF.

V usage is TRBV5-1 and J usage is TRBJ2-7, with 7 bases identical to TRBD2. J was trimmed by 5 bases and V by 0 bases; bases with no gene match: 5. Looked up from germline, CDR1 is SGHRS and CDR2 is YFSETQ. The CDR3 spans 14 residues. CDR3 bases: TGCGCCAGCAGCTTGGGCGGGAGCGGCGACGAGCAGTACTTC. Its translation: CASSLGGSGDEQYF.

The sample holds one count of this clonotype. The genes are TRBV2 and TRBJ2-1; 10 bases agree with TRBD2. The germline V gene has CDR1 SNHLY and CDR2 FYNNEI. Germline trimming cut 5 bases from V and 8 bases from J; bases unmatched to any gene: 9. The CDR3 has 15 residues. The CDR3 nucleotides are TGTGCCAGCAGTTCCCCGGGACTAGCGAAAGATGAGCAGTTCTTC. Its translation is CASSSPGLAKDEQFF.

This clonotype was recorded many times. V gene TRBV29-1 combines with J gene TRBJ2-5; D assignment may be TRBD1 or TRBD2 (6 bases each). Germline loops: CDR1 SQVTM, CDR2 ANQGSEA. V was pared by 1 base and J by 1 base, with 10 bases between. CDR3 length equals 14 residues. In DNA form, the CDR3 reads TGCAGCGTTGAAGGGGGGGCGGTCCAAGAGACCCAGTACTTC. Protein product: CSVEGGAVQETQYF.

This clonotype was found once. The chain links TRBV29-1 to TRBJ1-1; perhaps TRBD1 as D (5 bases). Germline V CDR1 and CDR2: SQVTM, ANQGSEA. The length of the CDR3 is 13 residues. V lost 4 bases and J 7 bases, leaving 16 bases between the germline ends. CDR3 sequence reads: CSVAPDTTYEAFF. The CDR3 DNA is TGCAGCGTTGCCCCGGACACCACTTATGAAGCTTTCTTT.

This clonotype turned up a few times. This chain connects TRBV4-1 to TRBJ2-3; D remains ambiguous. Germline assignment: CDR1 MGHRA and CDR2 YSYEKL. This CDR3 has 17 amino acids. V lost 0 bases to trimming and J lost 0 bases, with 13 bases between them. The CDR3 coding sequence is TGCGCCAGCAGCCAAGAAGGCGGCGGCGCTAGCACAGATACGCAGTATTTT. This codes for CASSQEGGGASTDTQYF.

In its sample, this clonotype was seen a few times. The chain carries TRBV6-2 or TRBV6-3 and TRBJ1-1; a weak D match, TRBD1 (5 bases). Per the germline V gene, CDR1 is MNHEY and CDR2 is SVGEGT. CDR3 size: 14 residues. Trimming shortened V by 6 bases and J by 4 bases, and 15 bases separated the two germline ends. CDR3 protein: CASSPYAGGTEAFF. The CDR3 DNA reads as TGTGCCAGCAGCCCCTACGCGGGGGGCACTGAAGCTTTCTTT.

This clonotype was detected only a few times. A much larger clone sits a single nucleotide away, making a read error possible. V gene TRBV30 combines with J gene TRBJ1-2; D is perhaps TRBD1 (5 bases). CDR1 GTSNPN and CDR2 SVGIG come from the germline V gene (reference sequence). This CDR3 has 13 residues. V was clipped by 1 base and J by 7 bases, with 13 bases between them. CDR3: CAWSEGAGTGYTF. Written as DNA, the CDR3 is TGTGCCTGGAGTGAAGGGGCAGGGACTGGCTACACCTTC.

As to this clonotype: This sequence may be a read error, since a much larger clone differs from it by one base. The chain recombines TRBV4-1 with TRBJ1-2; D possibly corresponds to TRBD1 (5 bases). Germline assignment: CDR1 MGHRA and CDR2 YSYEKL. The CDR3 consists of 15 residues. The CDR3 bases are TGCACCAGCAGCCAGGAAAGACGGGGACTGGTTGGCTACACCTTC. Residues: CTSSQERRGLVGYTF.

This clonotype has just one count. The chain has TRBV11-2 and TRBJ2-7, with 9 bases matching TRBD1. From germline, CDR1 is SGHAT and CDR2 FQNNGV. The CDR3 is 17 residues long. V lost 5 bases and J lost 5; bases outside the gene matches: 16. For the CDR3, the DNA is TGTGCCAGCAGCCCACCCGGCCCGGGACAGGGTAGCAACGAGCAGTACTTC. Amino acids: CASSPPGPGQGSNEQYF.

In this sample, this clonotype is medium-sized. J is TRBJ1-2 and V is TRBV7-6, with D maybe TRBD1 (5 bases). This CDR3 region has 13 residues. Trimming cost V 1 base and J 8 bases, with 11 bases left between them. Germline CDR1 reads SGHVS; CDR2 reads FNYEAQ. DNA of the CDR3: TGTGCCAGCAGCTTAGGGCAGGGAGAAGGCTACACCTTC. Amino acids: CASSLGQGEGYTF.

This clonotype has a count of ten or more. At one end, the junction sequence differs from germline, possibly due to a read error. The chain employs TRBV9 and TRBJ2-1; D gene uncertain. Germline V CDR1 and CDR2: SGDLS, YYNGEE. The CDR3 consists of 12 residues. CDR3 protein: CASSVDKDQLTF. CDR3 sequence (DNA): TGTGCCAGCAGCGTAGACAAGGACCAGCTTACTTTC.

By share, this clonotype counts as medium-sized. The chain couples TRBV25-1 to TRBJ2-1; 7 bases are a match to TRBD1. V was clipped by 8 bases and J by 6 bases; unmatched bases: 7. The CDR3 consists of 13 residues. Germline CDR1 and CDR2: MGHDK and SYGVNS. The DNA of the CDR3 is TGTGCCAGCGGAAGGGGGCGCGGCAATGAGCAGTTCTTC. This encodes CASGRGRGNEQFF. The full variable domain, in which reference TRBV25-1 and TRBJ2-1 provide the parts outside the CDR3, is EADIYQTPRYLVIGTGKKITLECSQTMGHDKMYWYQQDPGMELHLIHYSYGVNSTEKGDLSSESTVSRIRTEHFPLTLESARPSHTSQYLCASGRGRGNEQFFGPGTRLTVL.

This clonotype was detected once. The genes are TRBV2 and TRBJ1-1; D remains unclear. V dropped 0 bases and J dropped 9 bases, with 23 bases sitting between them. Germline V gives CDR1 SNHLY, CDR2 FYNNEI. The CDR3 is made up of 17 amino acids. CDR3 in amino acids: CASSEALYGPSLPQAFF. CDR3 DNA sequence: TGTGCCAGCAGTGAAGCGCTATATGGTCCGAGTCTTCCCCAAGCTTTCTTT.

This clonotype came up a few times. The CDR3 is CATQRGTANTEAFF. CDR3 nucleotides: TGTGCCACTCAGAGAGGGACAGCGAACACTGAAGCTTTCTTT. The chain has TRBV15 and TRBJ1-1; 7 bases map to TRBD1. This CDR3 contains 14 residues. V trimming: 9 bases; J trimming: 1 base; junction bases outside the gene matches: 8. Germline assignment: CDR1 LNHNV and CDR2 YYDKDF (reference sequence).

This clonotype was recorded many times. This chain uses TRBV6-2 or TRBV6-3 with TRBJ2-7; D is perhaps TRBD1 (5 bases). The CDR3 covers 13 residues. V was clipped by 5 bases and J by 5 bases, with 13 bases between them. Germline loops: CDR1 MNHEY, CDR2 SVGEGT. The DNA of the CDR3 is TGTGCCAGCAGTCCAGGGATCCGTGACGAGCAGTACTTC. Translation gives CASSPGIRDEQYF.

In this sample, this clonotype turned up many times. The chain joins TRBV11-2 to TRBJ2-7; D gene unclear. V was cut by 3 bases and J by 5 bases, with 8 bases left in between. Germline V gene sequence: CDR1 SGHAT, CDR2 FQNNGV. CDR3 size: 12 residues. The CDR3: CASSLDVNEQYV. As DNA, the CDR3 is TGTGCCAGCAGCTTGGACGTAAACGAGCAGTACGTC.

This clonotype has a count of ten or more. This sequence joins TRBV20-1 and TRBJ2-5; D gene ambiguous. Germline-derived CDR1 and CDR2 are DFQATT and SNEGSKA (reference sequence). This CDR3 has 12 amino acids. V lost 0 bases and J lost 5, with 7 bases in between. In DNA, the CDR3 is TGCAGTGCTAGAGATGTGGGGGAGACCCAGTACTTC. Translation: CSARDVGETQYF.

This clonotype is classed as medium-sized. V gene TRBV2 combines with J gene TRBJ1-1; unclear D gene. V lost 8 bases, J lost 5 bases, and 6 bases lay in between. CDR3 size: 10 residues. CDR1 and CDR2 from the germline V gene are SNHLY and FYNNEI. The CDR3 DNA follows: TGTGCCAGCGCTTTTACTGAAGCTTTCTTT. Translation: CASAFTEAFF.

This clonotype was detected only once. The chain recombines TRBV10-3 with TRBJ2-3; D is perhaps TRBD1 or TRBD2 (6 bases each). Per germline, CDR1 ENHRY and CDR2 SYGVKD. V was pared by 5 bases and J by 3 bases, with 12 bases between. CDR3 length: 14 amino acids. The CDR3 spells CAISSGADTDTQYF. The CDR3 nucleotides are TGTGCCATCAGTTCGGGGGCCGATACAGATACGCAGTATTTT.

The chain carries TRBV27 and TRBJ1-5; no clear D gene. Germline V gene data show CDR1 as MNHEY and CDR2 as SMNVEV (reference sequence). This CDR3 region has 13 residues. The ends were cut back, 2 bases at V and 7 bases at J, with 9 bases in the middle. The CDR3 DNA sequence: TGTGCCAGCAGTTTAACGAACGTACAGCCCCAGCATTTT. Translating it yields CASSLTNVQPQHF.

This clonotype was detected a few times. This rearrangement joins TRBV6-1 to TRBJ2-1, with D unresolved. CDR3 length: 16 residues. Looked up from germline, CDR1 is MNHNS and CDR2 is SASEGT. The ends were cut back, 2 bases at V and 2 bases at J, with 13 bases in the middle. The CDR3 DNA reads as TGTGCCAGCAGTGAATTGACCTTAGAGGCCTACAATGAGCAGTTCTTC. This gives the protein CASSELTLEAYNEQFF.

The chain recombines TRBV7-9 with TRBJ1-2; 9 positions match TRBD1. The CDR3 extends over 14 amino acids. Germline loops: CDR1 SEHNR, CDR2 FQNEAQ (reference sequence). V dropped 5 bases and J dropped 4; count of bases not matched to a gene: 5. CDR3 in amino acids: CASSPGQGGYGYTF. In nucleotides, the CDR3 is TGTGCCAGCAGCCCGGGACAGGGAGGCTATGGCTACACCTTC.

There are many counts of this clonotype. The J gene is TRBJ2-1, the V gene TRBV7-2; TRBD1 agrees at 10 bases. This CDR3 spans 14 amino acids. J was trimmed by 8 bases and V by 5 bases; bases with no gene match: 6. Germline V gives CDR1 SGHTA, CDR2 FQGNSA. CDR3 protein: CASSEDRGRDEQFF. The CDR3 DNA reads TGTGCCAGCAGCGAAGACAGGGGGCGGGATGAGCAGTTCTTC.

The chain links TRBV9 to TRBJ2-1, with TRBD2 matching 11 bases. The V gene end was trimmed by 3 bases and the J gene end by 7 bases; junction bases not matched to a gene: 3. The germline V gene has CDR1 SGDLS and CDR2 YYNGEE. CDR3 length: 14 amino acids. This chain's CDR3 is CASSDTSGGNEQFF. The CDR3 nucleotides are TGTGCCAGCAGCGACACTAGCGGGGGAAATGAGCAGTTCTTC.

This clonotype was recorded a few times. The chain combines TRBV7-2 with TRBJ1-2, with D maybe TRBD1 (6 bases). Germline CDR1 SGHTA, CDR2 FQGNSA. V lost 1 base and J 7 bases, leaving 13 bases between the germline ends. The CDR3 covers 14 residues. The CDR3 here is CASSLGGGSGGYTF. The CDR3 DNA reads TGTGCCAGCAGCTTAGGCGGGGGCTCGGGTGGCTACACCTTC.

This clonotype was seen at least ten times. V usage is TRBV2 and J usage is TRBJ2-3; TRBD2 agrees at 8 bases. This CDR3 spans 17 amino acids. Germline values: CDR1 SNHLY, CDR2 FYNNEI. V lost 2 bases and J lost 6; bases outside the gene matches: 13. CDR3 nucleotide sequence: TGTGCCAGCAGTGAAAAAAGGCGGCGGGGGGTCGGCGATACGCAGTATTTT. As protein: CASSEKRRRGVGDTQYF.

This chain connects TRBV15 to TRBJ1-2; TRBD1 might be the D (6 bases). The V and J ends lost 6 bases and 3 bases respectively, with 17 bases between them. The germline V gene has CDR1 LNHNV and CDR2 YYDKDF (reference sequence). The CDR3 contains 15 residues. The CDR3 coding sequence is TGTGCCACCAGTCCACAGGGCCTCGATGACTATGGCTACACCTTC. Translation: CATSPQGLDDYGYTF.